These 28 T cell receptor beta chains share one sample of origin, sequenced in a study of Ad26.COV2.S vaccination and SARS-CoV-2 variants. The repertoire was sequenced with immunoSEQ multiplex PCR; TCRdb's copy has only in-frame clones and lacks some. The sample contains about 400,000 clones, about 91% of which appear only once. Sample treatment: some 19 received Ad26.COV2.S at low or high dose, single or two shots; several received placebo; per-sample allocation not given. The samples were gathered on day 63 after the first injection of vaccine or placebo. Sequencing was performed on peripheral blood, taken in a trial of Ad26.COV2.S vaccine versus placebo. The receptor source for this set is a person aged 18-65 years who received the Ad26.COV2.S COVID-19 vaccine or a placebo.

V gene TRBV19 combines with J gene TRBJ1-5, with D possibly being TRBD1 (5 bases). The CDR3 runs to 12 residues. In germline, CDR1 is LNHDA, CDR2 SQIVND (reference sequence). The V and J ends lost 6 bases and 7 bases respectively, with 10 bases between them. CDR3: CASSKGLQPQHF. CDR3 nucleotides: TGTGCCAGTAGCAAGGGGCTACAGCCCCAGCATTTT.

The chain combines TRBV9 with TRBJ2-3, with unresolved D. V shed 0 bases and J shed 1 base, with 9 bases lying between them. Germline CDR1 and CDR2: SGDLS and YYNGEE. The CDR3 length is 15 residues. In DNA, the CDR3 is TGTGCCAGCAGCGTAGGGGCGGTGGGCACAGATACGCAGTATTTT. Translated, it gives CASSVGAVGTDTQYF.

The gene calls are TRBV20-1 and TRBJ2-7; no clear D. V lost 8 bases and J 3 bases, leaving 8 bases between the germline ends. The germline V gene has CDR1 DFQATT and CDR2 SNEGSKA (reference sequence). The CDR3 sequence is 10 residues long. CDR3 loop: CSIRGYEQYF. The CDR3 DNA sequence: TGCAGTATTAGAGGCTACGAGCAGTACTTC.

This clone was counted a single time. This chain links TRBV5-1 with TRBJ2-7; 10 nucleotides match TRBD1. CDR1 is SGHRS and CDR2 is YFSETQ in the germline V gene. With V trimmed by 4 bases and J by 6 bases, 7 bases remained unmatched. CDR3 length: 14 residues. In DNA form, the CDR3 reads TGCGCCAGCAGCCCGGACAGGGGGAGGGTCGAGCAGTACTTC. The encoded protein is CASSPDRGRVEQYF.

The J gene is TRBJ2-1, the V gene TRBV7-9, with D perhaps matching TRBD1 or TRBD2 (5 bases each). The V and J ends lost 5 bases and 9 bases respectively, with 23 bases between them. Germline loops: CDR1 SEHNR, CDR2 FQNEAQ (reference sequence). This CDR3 comprises 16 residues. CDR3 sequence: CASSPFEGRLFSEQFF. The CDR3 DNA is TGTGCCAGCAGCCCCTTTGAGGGACGACTTTTCAGTGAGCAGTTCTTC.

V gene TRBV19 combines with J gene TRBJ2-4, with D perhaps TRBD1 (5 bases). Germline lookup yields CDR1 LNHDA and CDR2 SQIVND (reference sequence). With 10 bases removed from V and 7 bases from J, the gap between germline ends came to 14 bases. The CDR3 length is 12 residues. CDR3 nucleotide sequence: TGTGCCACCTCCCAGGGTATTAACATTCAGTACTTC. Amino acids: CATSQGINIQYF.

This chain joins TRBV9 and TRBJ1-1; D uncertain. The V end was cut by 4 bases, the J end by 6 bases, with 10 bases between. CDR3 length equals 12 residues. The germline V gene has CDR1 SGDLS and CDR2 YYNGEE. CDR3 DNA: TGTGCCAGCAGCCCACTCAGCGCTGAAGCTTTCTTT. As protein: CASSPLSAEAFF.

The chain is built from TRBV19 and TRBJ1-3, with 8 bases lining up with TRBD1. Unmatched junction bases numbered 6, after V lost 5 bases and J lost 0 bases. The germline V gene has CDR1 LNHDA and CDR2 SQIVND (reference sequence). The CDR3 has 16 amino acids. Here the CDR3 reads CASSSYRGNSGNTIYF. DNA for the CDR3: TGTGCCAGTAGTTCCTACAGGGGGAACTCTGGAAACACCATATATTTT.

The chain links TRBV10-3 to TRBJ1-3; no clear D. CDR1 and CDR2 from the germline V gene are ENHRY and SYGVKD. The V gene lost 3 bases and the J gene lost 6 bases, with 3 bases spanning the gap. The CDR3 is made up of 11 amino acids. CDR3 DNA sequence: TGTGCCATCAGTGACTTAAACACCATATATTTT. It codes for CAISDLNTIYF.

This chain joins TRBV9 and TRBJ2-2, with 9 positions matching TRBD2. Germline CDR1 reads SGDLS; CDR2 reads YYNGEE. The CDR3 has 15 amino acids. V gave up 3 bases and J gave up 5 bases; unmatched junction bases: 5. As DNA, the CDR3 is TGTGCCAGCAGCGCAAGTAGCGGGAGTACCGGGGAGCTGTTTTTT. Translation: CASSASSGSTGELFF.

Details on this clone: This sample also contains other DNA sequences that code for the same CDR3. The genes are TRBV5-1 and TRBJ1-1; no reliable D call. The CDR3 has 11 residues. CDR1 is SGHRS, CDR2 YFSETQ, per germline. V lost 0 bases and J 7 bases, leaving 4 bases between the germline ends. CDR3 sequence reads: CASSLGGEAFF. The CDR3 coding sequence is TGCGCCAGCAGCTTGGGTGGTGAAGCTTTCTTT.

The J gene is TRBJ2-5, the V gene TRBV30; TRBD2 might be the D (6 bases). CDR1 is GTSNPN, CDR2 SVGIG, per germline (reference sequence). The ends were cut back, 2 bases at V and 5 bases at J, with 15 bases in the middle. The CDR3 covers 14 residues. CDR3 residues: CAWSRRGGRETQYF. CDR3 bases: TGTGCCTGGAGTCGCCGAGGAGGGAGGGAGACCCAGTACTTC.

CDR3 DNA: TGTGCCAGCAGTGAGACAGGCGTGAGGCAAGAGACCCAGTACTTC. This encodes CASSETGVRQETQYF. The rearrangement joins TRBV2 to TRBJ2-5; TRBD1 might be the D (6 bases). The CDR3 totals 15 residues. Germline V gene data show CDR1 as SNHLY and CDR2 as FYNNEI. The V end was cut by 3 bases, the J end by 2 bases, with 13 bases between.

CDR3 loop: CSATAAGELFF. In DNA, the CDR3 is TGCAGTGCTACCGCTGCCGGGGAGCTGTTTTTT. The chain employs TRBV20-1 and TRBJ2-2; no clear D gene. Trimming removed 4 bases from V and 6 bases from J, with 6 bases in between. This CDR3 comprises 11 residues. CDR1 and CDR2 (germline): DFQATT, SNEGSKA (reference sequence).

The chain employs TRBV5-1 and TRBJ1-6; 12 positions match TRBD1. The CDR3 spans 17 residues. V shed 3 bases, J shed 7 bases, and the junction held 8 bases outside the gene matches. Germline assignment: CDR1 SGHRS and CDR2 YFSETQ. CDR3 DNA: TGCGCCAGCAGCTACCCCCGGGACAGGGGGCGGAATTCACCCCTCCACTTT. Amino acids: CASSYPRDRGRNSPLHF.

This clone appeared a few times. The genes are TRBV24-1 and TRBJ2-1; D may be TRBD2 (5 bases). The CDR3 has 13 amino acids. Looked up from germline, CDR1 is KGHDR and CDR2 is SFDVKD. The V gene lost 8 bases and the J gene lost 2 bases, with 9 bases spanning the gap. The CDR3 loop reads CATKAGAYNEQFF. The CDR3 DNA reads as TGTGCCACCAAGGCGGGCGCCTACAATGAGCAGTTCTTC.

The V and J genes are TRBV7-3 and TRBJ2-2; D is ambiguous. The CDR3 runs 15 residues. Between the trimmed V and J ends, which lost 3 bases and 0 bases, there was a span of 8 bases. The germline CDR1 and CDR2 sequences are SGHTA and FQGTGA. The CDR3 sequence is CASSLGQPNTGELFF. The CDR3 DNA follows: TGTGCCAGCAGCTTGGGCCAGCCGAACACCGGGGAGCTGTTTTTT.

This clone has a single count. V gene TRBV6-2 or TRBV6-3 combines with J gene TRBJ2-3; possibly TRBD1 for D (6 bases). CDR1 is MNHEY and CDR2 is SVGEGT in the germline V gene. The CDR3 contains 15 residues. The ends were cut back, 3 bases at V and 3 bases at J, with 13 bases in the middle. CDR3 bases: TGTGCCAGCAGTTATATGCCGCAGGGGACAGATACGCAGTATTTT. This codes for CASSYMPQGTDTQYF.

The chain recombines TRBV19 with TRBJ1-5; D uncertain. The V end was cut by 7 bases, the J end by 3 bases, with 10 bases between. This CDR3 comprises 13 residues. In germline, CDR1 is LNHDA, CDR2 SQIVND (reference sequence). The CDR3 is CASKNSINQPQHF. As DNA, the CDR3 is TGTGCCAGTAAGAACAGCATCAATCAGCCCCAGCATTTT.

The V gene is TRBV5-4, the J gene TRBJ1-2; 7 positions match TRBD1. The CDR3 is 14 amino acids. V lost 2 bases to trimming and J lost 4 bases; unmatched junction nucleotides: 5. The germline V gene encodes CDR1 SGHNT and CDR2 YYREEE (reference sequence). In DNA form, the CDR3 reads TGTGCCAGCAGCTTAGGGGGCGATCCCTATGGCTACACCTTC. This gives the protein CASSLGGDPYGYTF.

The chain recombines TRBV12-3 or TRBV12-4 with TRBJ1-1; TRBD1 might be the D (6 bases). The CDR3 consists of 13 residues. Trimming cost V 3 bases and J 3 bases, with 8 bases left between them. The CDR3 nucleotides are TGTGCCAGCAGTTTGGGGGCGGACACTGAAGCTTTCTTT. Protein product: CASSLGADTEAFF.

The chain carries TRBV7-9 and TRBJ2-4; 9 bases align to TRBD1. With 1 base clipped from V and 0 bases from J, the junction kept 10 bases outside the gene matches. The CDR3 totals 19 residues. Per the germline V gene, CDR1 is SEHNR and CDR2 is FQNEAQ (reference sequence). The CDR3 region is CASSLGFGTGILAKNIQYF. For the CDR3, the DNA is TGTGCCAGCAGCTTAGGGTTCGGGACAGGGATACTAGCCAAAAACATTCAGTACTTC. Looking up the rest from reference TRBV7-9 and TRBJ2-4 gives the full variable domain: DTGVSQNPRHKITKRGQNVTFRCDPISEHNRLYWYRQTLGQGPEFLTYFQNEAQLEKSRLLSDRFSAERPKGSFSTLEIQRTEQGDSAMYLCASSLGFGTGILAKNIQYFGAGTRLSVL.

J is TRBJ2-7 and V is TRBV29-1; no reliable D call. The CDR3 is 14 amino acids. V was clipped by 1 base and J by 5 bases, with 15 bases between them. CDR1 and CDR2 (germline): SQVTM, ANQGSEA. CDR3 in DNA: TGCAGCGTTGAAGTCCCCCCGGGTTCCCACGAGCAGTACTTC. Its protein is CSVEVPPGSHEQYF.

The chain has TRBV5-4 and TRBJ2-2, with TRBD2 identical over 8 bases. V was pared by 3 bases and J by 8 bases, with 9 bases of the junction left unmatched. The germline V gene has CDR1 SGHNT and CDR2 YYREEE (reference sequence). The CDR3 length is 15 residues. CDR3 residues: CASSSGTRRGGELFF. In DNA form, the CDR3 reads TGTGCCAGCAGCTCTGGGACTAGGAGAGGTGGGGAGCTGTTTTTT.

The chain uses TRBV7-2 and TRBJ2-7; TRBD1 might be the D (6 bases). Germline assignment: CDR1 SGHTA and CDR2 FQGNSA. There are 15 residues in the CDR3. V was pared by 5 bases and J by 2 bases, with 16 bases between. This CDR3 is CASSNGRTVPYEQYF. CDR3 DNA: TGTGCCAGCAGCAACGGTAGGACAGTACCCTACGAGCAGTACTTC.

The genes are TRBV27 and TRBJ2-1, with D possibly matching TRBD2 (6 bases). The CDR3 extends over 15 amino acids. Germline V gives CDR1 MNHEY, CDR2 SMNVEV (reference sequence). The ends were cut back, 5 bases at V and 9 bases at J, with 20 bases in the middle. The CDR3 sequence: CASSPDSTSSSEQFF. CDR3 bases: TGTGCCAGCAGTCCCGACTCGACTAGTTCCAGTGAGCAGTTCTTC.

The chain is built from TRBV5-6 and TRBJ1-2; D ambiguous. The CDR3 length is 15 residues. Germline V gene lookup returns CDR1 SGHDT and CDR2 YYEEEE. Trimming shortened V by 0 bases and J by 4 bases, and 13 bases separated the two germline ends. CDR3 in amino acids: CASSLAGRRVYGYTF. The CDR3 nucleotides are TGTGCCAGCAGCTTGGCCGGGCGGAGGGTCTATGGCTACACCTTC.

The chain employs TRBV28 and TRBJ1-4, with D unclear. The CDR3 is 13 residues long. Between the trimmed V and J ends, which lost 8 bases and 7 bases, there was a span of 14 bases. Germline lookup yields CDR1 MDHEN and CDR2 SYDVKM. CDR3 sequence: CASGPFSGEKLFF. CDR3 DNA: TGTGCCAGCGGCCCGTTTTCGGGTGAAAAACTGTTTTTT.